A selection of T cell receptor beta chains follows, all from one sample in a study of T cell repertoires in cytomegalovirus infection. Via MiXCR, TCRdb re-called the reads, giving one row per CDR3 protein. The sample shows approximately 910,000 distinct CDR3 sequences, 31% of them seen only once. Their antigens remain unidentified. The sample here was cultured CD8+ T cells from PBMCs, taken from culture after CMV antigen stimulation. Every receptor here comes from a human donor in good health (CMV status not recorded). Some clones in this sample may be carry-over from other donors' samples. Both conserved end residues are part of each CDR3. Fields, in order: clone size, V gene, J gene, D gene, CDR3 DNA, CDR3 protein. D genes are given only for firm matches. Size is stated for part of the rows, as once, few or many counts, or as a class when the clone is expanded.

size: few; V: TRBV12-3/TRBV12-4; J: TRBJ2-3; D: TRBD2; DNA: TGTGCCAGCACCGGAACTAGCGGGGGGGCCGTAGATACGCAGTATTTT; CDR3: CASTGTSGGAVDTQYF
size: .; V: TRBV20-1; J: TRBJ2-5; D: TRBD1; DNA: TGCAGTGCTACGGACAGGGTCACAGAGACCCAGTACTTC; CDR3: CSATDRVTETQYF
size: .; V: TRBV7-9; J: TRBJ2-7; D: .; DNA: TGTGCCAGCAAGGATCGATACATGGGTGAGCAGTACTTC; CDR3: CASKDRYMGEQYF
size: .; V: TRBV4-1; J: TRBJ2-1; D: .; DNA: TGCGCCAGCAGCCGACAGGTGGTAGGGGCCCCAAAAAGCAATGAGCAGTTCTTC; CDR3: CASSRQVVGAPKSNEQFF
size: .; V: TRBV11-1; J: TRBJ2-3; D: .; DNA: TGTGCCAGCAGCATTTCAGGGGGGGGAGATACGCAGTATTTT; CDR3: CASSISGGGDTQYF
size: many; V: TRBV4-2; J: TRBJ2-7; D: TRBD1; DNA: TGTGCCAGCAGCCAAGGGCTAACTGACAGGGCCTACGAGCAGTACTTC; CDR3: CASSQGLTDRAYEQYF
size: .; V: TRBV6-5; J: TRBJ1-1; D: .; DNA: TGTGCCAGCAACCTTGGTTTTGACACTGAAGCTTTCTTT; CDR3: CASNLGFDTEAFF
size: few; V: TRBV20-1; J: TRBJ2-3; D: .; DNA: TGCAGTGCTAGTCCGGGCTCGGGCACAGATACGCAGTATTTT; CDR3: CSASPGSGTDTQYF
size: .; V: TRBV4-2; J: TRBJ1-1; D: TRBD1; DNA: TGTGCCAGCGGGACAGCAGACACTGAAGCTTTCTTT; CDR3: CASGTADTEAFF
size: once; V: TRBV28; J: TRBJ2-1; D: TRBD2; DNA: TGTGCCAGCAGAATAGCGGGGTCCTACAATGAGCAGTTCTTC; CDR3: CASRIAGSYNEQFF
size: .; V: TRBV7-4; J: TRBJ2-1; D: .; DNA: TGTGCCAGCACCGCCGGGTACTATGAGCAGCTCTTC; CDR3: CASTAGYYEQLF
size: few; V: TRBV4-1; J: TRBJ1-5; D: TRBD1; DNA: TGCGCCAGCAGCAACCGGGACAGGGGTAATCAGCCCCAGCATTTT; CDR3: CASSNRDRGNQPQHF
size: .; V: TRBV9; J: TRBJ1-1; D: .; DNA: TGTGCCAGCAGCGGGACAGCCCCTAACACTGAAGCTTTCTTT; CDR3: CASSGTAPNTEAFF
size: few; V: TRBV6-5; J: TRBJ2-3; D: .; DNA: TGTGCCAGCAGTTACCAAGCCGGGACTCCCACGACAGATACGCAGTATTTT; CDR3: CASSYQAGTPTTDTQYF